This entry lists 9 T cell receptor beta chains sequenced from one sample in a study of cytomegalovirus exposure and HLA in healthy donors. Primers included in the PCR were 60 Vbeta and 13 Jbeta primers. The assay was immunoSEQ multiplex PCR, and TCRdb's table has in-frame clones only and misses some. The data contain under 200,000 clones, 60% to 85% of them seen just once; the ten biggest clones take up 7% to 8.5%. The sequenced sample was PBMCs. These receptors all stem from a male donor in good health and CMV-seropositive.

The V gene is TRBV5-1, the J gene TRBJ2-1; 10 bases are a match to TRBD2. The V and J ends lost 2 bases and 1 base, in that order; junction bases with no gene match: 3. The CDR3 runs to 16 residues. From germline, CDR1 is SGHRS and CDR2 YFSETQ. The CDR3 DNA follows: TGCGCCAGCAGCTTCTTAGCGGGGGGTTCCTACAATGAGCAGTTCTTC. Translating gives CASSFLAGGSYNEQFF.

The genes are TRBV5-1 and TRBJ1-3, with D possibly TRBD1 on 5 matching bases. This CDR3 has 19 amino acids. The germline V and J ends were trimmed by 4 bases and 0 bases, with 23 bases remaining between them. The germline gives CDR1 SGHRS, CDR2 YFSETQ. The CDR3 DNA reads TGCGCCAGCAGCCCGGACCCGGGACTCAAAGGGGTCTCTGGAAACACCATATATTTT. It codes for CASSPDPGLKGVSGNTIYF.

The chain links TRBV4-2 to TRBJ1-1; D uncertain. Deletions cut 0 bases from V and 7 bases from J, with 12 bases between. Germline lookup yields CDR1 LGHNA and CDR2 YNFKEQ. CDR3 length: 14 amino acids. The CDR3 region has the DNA TGTGCCAGCAGCCAAGAATTCAAGCATAGTGAAGCTTTCTTT. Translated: CASSQEFKHSEAFF.

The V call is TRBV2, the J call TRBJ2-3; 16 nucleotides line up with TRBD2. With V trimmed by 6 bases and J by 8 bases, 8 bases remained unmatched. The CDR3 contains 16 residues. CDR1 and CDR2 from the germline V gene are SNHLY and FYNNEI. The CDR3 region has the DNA TGTGCCAGCAGCCCGGGACTAGCGGGGGGGCTTGGTACGCAGTATTTT. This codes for CASSPGLAGGLGTQYF.

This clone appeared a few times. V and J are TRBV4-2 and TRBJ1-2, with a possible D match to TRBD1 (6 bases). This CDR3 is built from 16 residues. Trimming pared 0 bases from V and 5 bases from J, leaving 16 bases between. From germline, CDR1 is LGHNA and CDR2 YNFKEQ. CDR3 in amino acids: CASSQDLGEGGYGYTF. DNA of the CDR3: TGTGCCAGCAGCCAAGATCTAGGGGAGGGGGGTTATGGCTACACCTTC.

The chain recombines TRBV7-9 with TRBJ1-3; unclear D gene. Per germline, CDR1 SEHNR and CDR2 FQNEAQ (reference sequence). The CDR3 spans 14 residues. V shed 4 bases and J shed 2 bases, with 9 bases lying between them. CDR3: CASSSSLPGNTIYF. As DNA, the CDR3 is TGTGCCAGCAGCTCCTCCCTCCCTGGAAACACCATATATTTT.

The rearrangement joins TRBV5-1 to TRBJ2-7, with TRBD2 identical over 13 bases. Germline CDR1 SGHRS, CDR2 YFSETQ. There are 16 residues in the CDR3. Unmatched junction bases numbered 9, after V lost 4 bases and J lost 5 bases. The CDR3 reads CASSGLPLAGGHEQYF. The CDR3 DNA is TGCGCCAGCAGCGGGCTCCCACTAGCGGGGGGGCACGAGCAGTACTTC. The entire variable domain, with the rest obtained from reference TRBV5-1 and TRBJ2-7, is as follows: KAGVTQTPRYLIKTRGQQVTLSCSPISGHRSVSWYQQTPGQGLQFLFEYFSETQRNKGNFPGRFSGRQFSNSRSEMNVSTLELGDSALYLCASSGLPLAGGHEQYFGPGTRLTVT.

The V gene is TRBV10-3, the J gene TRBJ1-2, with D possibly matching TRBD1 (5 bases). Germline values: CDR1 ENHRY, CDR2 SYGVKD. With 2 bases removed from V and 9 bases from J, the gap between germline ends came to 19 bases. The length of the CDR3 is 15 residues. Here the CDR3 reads CAISEAQGPSRSYTF. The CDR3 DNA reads TGTGCCATCAGTGAGGCGCAGGGTCCTTCCAGAAGCTACACCTTC.

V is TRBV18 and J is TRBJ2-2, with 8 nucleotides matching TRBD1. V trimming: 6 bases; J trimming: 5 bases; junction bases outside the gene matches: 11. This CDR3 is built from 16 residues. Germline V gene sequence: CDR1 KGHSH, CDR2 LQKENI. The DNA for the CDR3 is TGTGCCAGCTCGCCTGGACAGGGCCAGGGGACCGGGGAGCTGTTTTTT. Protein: CASSPGQGQGTGELFF.